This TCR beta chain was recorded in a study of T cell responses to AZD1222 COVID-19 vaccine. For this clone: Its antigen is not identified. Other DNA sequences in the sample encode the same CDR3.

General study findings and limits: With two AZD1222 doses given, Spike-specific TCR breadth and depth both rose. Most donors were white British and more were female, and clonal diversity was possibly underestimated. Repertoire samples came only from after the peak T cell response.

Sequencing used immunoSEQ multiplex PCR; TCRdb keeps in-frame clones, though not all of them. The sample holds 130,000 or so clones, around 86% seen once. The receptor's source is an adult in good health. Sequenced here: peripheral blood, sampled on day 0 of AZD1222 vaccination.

The CDR3: CASSPRNTGELFF. As DNA, the CDR3 is TGTGCCAGCTCACCGAGGAACACCGGGGAGCTGTTTTTT. The chain has TRBV18 and TRBJ2-2, with D hard to call. This CDR3 spans 13 amino acids. The ends were cut back, 3 bases at V and 1 base at J, with 3 bases in the middle. CDR1 KGHSH and CDR2 LQKENI come from the germline V gene.